The 20 T cell receptor beta chains listed next were all sequenced from one sample in a study of blood T cell repertoires in COVID-19. TCRdb keeps only in-frame clones here, not all; method: immunoSEQ multiplex PCR. The data show about 180,000 clones, less than 90% seen once. What was sequenced was peripheral blood. These receptors were collected from a woman in her 70s with COVID-19, enrolled during active disease.

The chain couples TRBV30 to TRBJ2-7; 7 nucleotides match TRBD1. The ends lost 1 base at V and 5 bases at J; junction bases unmatched: 11. CDR1 and CDR2 from the germline V gene are GTSNPN and SVGIG (reference sequence). The CDR3 spans 15 residues. This CDR3 is CAWSATLTGTNEQYF. The CDR3 DNA reads as TGTGCCTGGAGTGCGACCCTGACAGGGACGAACGAGCAGTACTTC.

This chain links TRBV30 with TRBJ2-5; no clear D. The CDR3 consists of 15 residues. V lost 0 bases and J lost 8, with 19 bases in between. Germline V gene data show CDR1 as GTSNPN and CDR2 as SVGIG (reference sequence). The CDR3 region is CAWSVPRIFFETQYF. DNA for the CDR3: TGTGCCTGGAGTGTCCCGCGTATCTTTTTCGAAACCCAGTACTTC.

The J gene is TRBJ1-1, the V gene TRBV6-5, with a weak D call TRBD1 (5 bases). The V end was cut by 7 bases, the J end by 11 bases, with 17 bases between. Germline V gene lookup returns CDR1 MNHEY and CDR2 SVGAGI. The CDR3 is made up of 12 amino acids. CDR3 loop: CASKDTGLRAFF. The CDR3 DNA sequence: TGTGCCAGCAAAGACACAGGTCTCCGGGCTTTCTTT.

The chain carries TRBV27 and TRBJ2-1; D possibly corresponds to TRBD1 (5 bases). Trimming removed 3 bases from V and 4 bases from J, with 13 bases in between. The CDR3 consists of 15 residues. Germline V lookup: CDR1 MNHEY, CDR2 SMNVEV (reference sequence). CDR3 loop: CASSLEGAQYNEQFF. The CDR3 DNA is TGTGCCAGCAGTTTGGAAGGGGCCCAATACAATGAGCAGTTCTTC.

The rearrangement uses TRBV6-5 and TRBJ2-7; a possible D gene is TRBD1 (6 bases). The CDR3 is made up of 13 amino acids. CDR1 and CDR2 (germline): MNHEY, SVGAGI. The germline V and J ends were trimmed by 5 bases and 6 bases, with 14 bases remaining between them. The DNA for the CDR3 is TGTGCCAGCAGTCCACAGGGAAGTGGCGAGCAGTACTTC. This encodes CASSPQGSGEQYF.

The chain uses TRBV28 and TRBJ1-5, with D tentatively TRBD1 (6 bases). This CDR3 has 14 amino acids. Germline CDR1 and CDR2: MDHEN and SYDVKM. V was clipped by 5 bases and J by 1 base, with 9 bases between them. The CDR3: CASSLGQSNQPQHF. The CDR3 DNA follows: TGTGCCAGCAGTCTTGGACAGAGCAATCAGCCCCAGCATTTT.

The V call is TRBV15, the J call TRBJ2-7; D may be TRBD2 (6 bases). This CDR3 is 14 amino acids long. Per the germline V gene, CDR1 is LNHNV and CDR2 is YYDKDF (reference sequence). Trimming removed 4 bases from V and 7 bases from J, with 17 bases in between. The CDR3 nucleotides read TGTGCCACCAGCATCTTAGGAGGGCCCGGAGAGCAGTACTTC. Translating it yields CATSILGGPGEQYF.

The genes are TRBV2 and TRBJ1-1, with D tentatively TRBD1 (6 bases). This CDR3 region has 15 residues. Trimming stripped 4 bases from V and 2 bases from J, with 14 bases between. Germline-derived CDR1 and CDR2 are SNHLY and FYNNEI. Written as DNA, the CDR3 is TGTGCCAGCAGTGGGGGGAACAGGGTAAACACTGAAGCTTTCTTT. Translating it yields CASSGGNRVNTEAFF.

V usage is TRBV9 and J usage is TRBJ2-2; the match to TRBD2 covers 11 bases. This CDR3 is 18 amino acids long. V trimming: 0 bases; J trimming: 0 bases; junction bases outside the gene matches: 4. Germline-derived CDR1 and CDR2 are SGDLS and YYNGEE. CDR3 protein: CASSVVSSGRSNTGELFF. The CDR3 nucleotides read TGTGCCAGCAGCGTAGTTTCTAGCGGGAGGTCGAACACCGGGGAGCTGTTTTTT.

The V gene is TRBV11-2, the J gene TRBJ2-7; D might be TRBD1 (6 bases). The CDR3 loop spans 14 amino acids. Germline V CDR1 and CDR2: SGHAT, FQNNGV. V was cut by 3 bases and J by 3 bases, with 12 bases left in between. In DNA form, the CDR3 reads TGTGCCAGCAGCTTGCGACAGGACAACTACGAGCAGTACTTC. Amino acids: CASSLRQDNYEQYF.

J is TRBJ2-5 and V is TRBV19; maybe TRBD2 (6 bases). Germline CDR1 LNHDA, CDR2 SQIVND (reference sequence). V was clipped by 9 bases and J by 9 bases, with 20 bases between them. The CDR3 spans 13 residues. CDR3 bases: TGTGCCAGCTTCCTGAACCTCTGGGAGGCCCAGTACTTC. Its protein is CASFLNLWEAQYF.

The rearrangement joins TRBV7-6 to TRBJ2-7, with D possibly being TRBD2 (6 bases). V was clipped by 5 bases and J by 2 bases, with 16 bases between them. This CDR3 comprises 15 residues. Germline values: CDR1 SGHVS, CDR2 FNYEAQ. Here the CDR3 DNA reads TGTGCCAGCAGCATGTCCTTCGGGGGAACCTACGAGCAGTACTTC. Protein product: CASSMSFGGTYEQYF.

In its sample, this clone was seen once. The chain recombines TRBV27 with TRBJ2-3; perhaps TRBD2 as D (5 bases). CDR3 length: 14 amino acids. Germline V lookup: CDR1 MNHEY, CDR2 SMNVEV (reference sequence). Deletions cut 4 bases from V and 5 bases from J, with 13 bases between. CDR3 amino acids: CASSSFEGEDTQYF. The CDR3 DNA reads as TGTGCCAGCAGTTCCTTCGAGGGCGAAGATACGCAGTATTTT.

V gene TRBV5-1 combines with J gene TRBJ2-5; tentatively, D is TRBD2 (6 bases). V lost 0 bases to trimming and J lost 5 bases, with 14 bases between them. Germline CDR1 and CDR2: SGHRS and YFSETQ. The CDR3 covers 15 residues. CDR3 in DNA: TGCGCCAGCAGCTTGGCACCGGGGGATTGGGAGACCCAGTACTTC. Translated: CASSLAPGDWETQYF. Together with reference TRBV5-1 and TRBJ2-5, the CDR3 gives the full variable domain: KAGVTQTPRYLIKTRGQQVTLSCSPISGHRSVSWYQQTPGQGLQFLFEYFSETQRNKGNFPGRFSGRQFSNSRSEMNVSTLELGDSALYLCASSLAPGDWETQYFGPGTRLLVL.

This clone was detected once. The chain uses TRBV15 and TRBJ2-1; D might be TRBD2 (7 bases). This CDR3 region has 16 residues. Per germline, CDR1 LNHNV and CDR2 YYDKDF (reference sequence). Trimming removed 3 bases at V and 5 bases at J, with 17 bases between. The CDR3 region is CATSRGGQVRNNEQFF. The CDR3 DNA follows: TGTGCCACCAGCAGGGGGGGGCAGGTCAGGAACAATGAGCAGTTCTTC.

This chain joins TRBV7-6 and TRBJ1-6; D unresolved. The germline V gene encodes CDR1 SGHVS and CDR2 FNYEAQ. V lost 2 bases and J 7 bases, leaving 12 bases between the germline ends. The CDR3 has 15 residues. The chain's CDR3 is CASSLSYERNSPLHF. The CDR3, as DNA: TGTGCCAGCAGCTTATCTTATGAGCGCAATTCACCCCTCCACTTT.

The chain joins TRBV28 to TRBJ1-2; TRBD1 agrees at 8 bases. Germline values: CDR1 MDHEN, CDR2 SYDVKM. CDR3 length equals 13 residues. The V gene end was trimmed by 4 bases and the J gene end by 8 bases; junction bases not matched to a gene: 6. CDR3 DNA: TGTGCCAGCAGTTCGCAGGGGGCAGGAGGCTACACCTTC. This gives the protein CASSSQGAGGYTF.

The chain joins TRBV27 to TRBJ1-5; no definite D call. Germline V gives CDR1 MNHEY, CDR2 SMNVEV (reference sequence). The CDR3 length is 16 residues. V shed 4 bases and J shed 3 bases, with 16 bases lying between them. The CDR3, as DNA: TGTGCCAGCAGTTACTCGGGCGGGGTCCCCAATCAGCCCCAGCATTTT. It codes for CASSYSGGVPNQPQHF.

The genes are TRBV7-2 and TRBJ1-4, with D maybe TRBD1 (5 bases). V gave up 5 bases and J gave up 3 bases, with 10 bases separating them. The CDR3 is made up of 14 amino acids. Germline V gene lookup returns CDR1 SGHTA and CDR2 FQGNSA. CDR3 DNA: TGTGCCAGCAGCAGAGACAGCTCTAATGAAAAACTGTTTTTT. This sequence encodes CASSRDSSNEKLFF.

This rearrangement joins TRBV3-1 (or the pseudogene TRBV3-2) to TRBJ1-6; 7 bases are shared with TRBD1. The CDR3 extends over 15 amino acids. Germline CDR1 reads LGHDT; CDR2 reads YNNKEL (reference sequence). Unmatched junction bases numbered 8, after V lost 4 bases and J lost 8 bases. The CDR3 reads CASSPGGQLDSPLHF. CDR3 bases: TGTGCCAGCAGCCCAGGGGGACAGCTTGATTCACCCCTCCACTTT.